Given below is one T cell receptor beta chain in context. Trimming removed 6 bases from V and 7 bases from J, with 19 bases in between. The CDR3 runs 14 residues. In germline, CDR1 is SGHAT, CDR2 FQDESV (reference sequence). A multiplex PCR was run with 60 Vbeta primers and 13 Jbeta primers. Here immunoSEQ multiplex PCR was the method, and the copy in TCRdb shows in-frame clones only, minus some. This table holds 250,000 or so clones, roughly 91% found once. The data stem from a study of cytomegalovirus exposure and HLA in healthy donors. This sequence joins TRBV11-1 and TRBJ2-7; a weak D match, TRBD2 (6 bases). What was sequenced was PBMCs. The TCR was taken from a girl aged 2 to 10 in good health and CMV-seronegative. The CDR3 reads CASSAVRDSGEQYF. The CDR3 DNA reads TGTGCCAGCAGTGCCGTTCGGGACTCCGGGGAGCAGTACTTC.